These 13 T cell receptor beta chains share one sample of origin, sequenced in a study of low-dose radiotherapy and immunotherapy resistance in tumors. cDNA synthesis used a TRAV/TRBV-specific primer set for both chains. Both a constant-region primer and a V-primer adapter served to amplify TCRs across 15 to 20 PCR cycles. TCRdb independently ran MiXCR on the reads; one entry per CDR3 protein. This table has fewer than 20,000 distinct CDR3 sequences, roughly 70% appearing once. The origin of the receptors is a human donor with advanced metastatic prostate, ovarian, gallbladder or colorectal cancer (not recorded which). This table probably holds off-target reads from a library built for another chain.

Here the CDR3 DNA reads TGTGCCAGCAGCCCAGCGGGAGTAGAAGAGACCCAGTACTTC. This translates into CASSPAGVEETQYF. The chain is built from TRBV5-4 and TRBJ2-5, with 8 bases lining up with TRBD2. V was clipped by 4 bases and J by 3 bases; unmatched bases: 5. In germline, CDR1 is SGHNT, CDR2 YYREEE (reference sequence). The CDR3 length is 14 residues.

The chain uses TRBV18 and TRBJ2-2; tentatively, D is TRBD1 (5 bases). Germline CDR1 KGHSH, CDR2 LQKENI. The germline V and J ends were trimmed by 2 bases and 0 bases, with 10 bases remaining between them. The CDR3 extends over 16 amino acids. The CDR3: CASSPYVQANTGELFF. The CDR3 DNA reads as TGTGCCAGCTCACCATATGTACAGGCGAACACCGGGGAGCTGTTTTTT. Filled out from reference TRBV18 and TRBJ2-2, the complete variable domain reads NAGVMQNPRHLVRRRGQEARLRCSPMKGHSHVYWYRQLPEEGLKFMVYLQKENIIDESGMPKERFSAEFPKEGPSILRIQQVVRGDSAAYFCASSPYVQANTGELFFGEGSRLTVL.

The rearrangement joins TRBV29-1 to TRBJ2-7; 12 bases fit TRBD2. This CDR3 has 12 amino acids. J lost 4 bases, V lost 7 bases, and 2 bases had no gene match. Germline V lookup: CDR1 SQVTM, CDR2 ANQGSEA. This CDR3 is CSAGTSGYEQYF. The CDR3 DNA is TGCAGCGCCGGGACTAGCGGGTACGAGCAGTACTTC.

The chain employs TRBV10-3 and TRBJ2-1; the match to TRBD2 covers 9 bases. Looked up from germline, CDR1 is ENHRY and CDR2 is SYGVKD. V trimming: 4 bases; J trimming: 9 bases; junction bases outside the gene matches: 4. The CDR3 is 13 residues long. The CDR3: CAISAGTSREQFF. CDR3 sequence (DNA): TGTGCCATCAGTGCGGGGACTAGCCGTGAGCAGTTCTTC.

This clonotype was recorded a few times. The rearrangement links TRBV28 to TRBJ1-2; no clear D. This CDR3 is built from 15 residues. The V and J ends lost 5 bases and 4 bases respectively, with 17 bases between them. The germline gives CDR1 MDHEN, CDR2 SYDVKM. The CDR3 protein is CASSQLPGRPYGYTF. The CDR3 bases are TGTGCCAGCAGTCAACTACCGGGCCGACCCTATGGCTACACCTTC.

The chain employs TRBV5-1 and TRBJ1-1, with D unclear. Trimming removed 0 bases from V and 5 bases from J, with 14 bases in between. Germline V CDR1 and CDR2: SGHRS, YFSETQ. The length of the CDR3 is 15 residues. CDR3 region: CASSLVAWATTEAFF. DNA for the CDR3: TGCGCCAGCAGCTTGGTCGCCTGGGCGACGACTGAAGCTTTCTTT.

This rearrangement joins TRBV6-2 or TRBV6-3 to TRBJ2-1; tentatively, D is TRBD1 (5 bases). The germline V gene has CDR1 MNHEY and CDR2 SVGEGT. The CDR3 is 16 amino acids. V lost 5 bases, J lost 4 bases, and 18 bases lay in between. CDR3: CASSETDIFGYNEQFF. The CDR3 nucleotides read TGTGCCAGCAGTGAGACAGACATATTTGGATACAATGAGCAGTTCTTC.

This clonotype was seen more than once but under ten times. The rearrangement links TRBV5-1 to TRBJ2-7; D is tentatively TRBD1 or TRBD2 (5 bases each). CDR1 SGHRS and CDR2 YFSETQ come from the germline V gene. The length of the CDR3 is 12 residues. Trimming left V 6 bases short and J 6 bases short, with 13 bases between. The CDR3 loop reads CASTPERGEQYF. The CDR3 bases are TGCGCCAGCACTCCAGAGAGGGGCGAGCAGTACTTC.

CDR3 bases: TGTGCCAGCAGCTTGGGGGGAAGCGGGGGTCTCCGAAATGAGCAGTTCTTC. This gives the protein CASSLGGSGGLRNEQFF. The genes are TRBV5-4 and TRBJ2-1; 8 positions agree with TRBD2. This CDR3 has 17 residues. Germline loops: CDR1 SGHNT, CDR2 YYREEE (reference sequence). Losses at the gene ends were 0 bases for V and 7 bases for J; bases not matched to a gene: 12.

The chain is built from TRBV5-1 and TRBJ2-7, with D tentatively TRBD1 (6 bases). V gave up 4 bases and J gave up 5 bases, with 16 bases separating them. In germline, CDR1 is SGHRS, CDR2 YFSETQ. CDR3 size: 14 residues. The CDR3 DNA reads as TGCGCCAGCAGCCAGATGGGGGCATCAAACGAGCAGTACTTC. It is translated as CASSQMGASNEQYF.

V gene TRBV28 combines with J gene TRBJ2-7, with D possibly matching TRBD1 (6 bases). The length of the CDR3 is 15 residues. V was pared by 4 bases and J by 7 bases, with 20 bases between. Germline loops: CDR1 MDHEN, CDR2 SYDVKM. CDR3 bases: TGTGCCAGCAGTTCGGCGGGCAGGGGAGATTGGGAGCAGTACTTC. Amino acids: CASSSAGRGDWEQYF.

This clonotype has only one observation. The chain recombines TRBV6-8 with TRBJ2-1; no reliable D call. Germline values: CDR1 MNHGY, CDR2 SAAAGT. This CDR3 contains 15 residues. V shed 6 bases and J shed 2 bases, with 14 bases lying between them. CDR3 protein: CASSRPDLAYNEQFF. The CDR3 nucleotides read TGTGCCAGCAGCCGTCCGGACCTTGCCTACAATGAGCAGTTCTTC.

J is TRBJ1-1 and V is TRBV5-6, with D uncertain. The CDR3 covers 14 residues. CDR1 and CDR2 from the germline V gene are SGHDT and YYEEEE. Trimming stripped 6 bases from V and 1 base from J, with 13 bases between. The CDR3 bases are TGTGCCAGCACCGTGGTGCGGACGAACACTGAAGCTTTCTTT. It yields the protein CASTVVRTNTEAFF.